This T cell receptor (beta chain) was found in a study of shared clonotypes between healthy human individuals. The CDR3 is 11 residues long. The V end lost 6 bases, the J end lost 4 bases, and 4 bases lay between the germline ends. Per the germline V gene, CDR1 is MDHEN and CDR2 is SYDVKM. Repertoires were generated with immunoSEQ multiplex PCR, while TCRdb's copy carries only in-frame clones and drops some. This sample carries roughly 1,600,000 clones, approximately 98.5% of them seen once, and the ten largest clones take approximately 0.4%. A note on this clone: Within the sample, other DNA sequences also encode this same CDR3.

The V gene is TRBV28, the J gene TRBJ2-1; unclear D gene. The sequenced material came from naive CD4+ T cells sorted from blood. Specified subset: CD45RA+ positively selected. The source is a man aged 25-40 years in good health. The CDR3 is CASRDYNEQFF. The CDR3 DNA is TGTGCCAGCAGGGATTACAATGAGCAGTTCTTC.